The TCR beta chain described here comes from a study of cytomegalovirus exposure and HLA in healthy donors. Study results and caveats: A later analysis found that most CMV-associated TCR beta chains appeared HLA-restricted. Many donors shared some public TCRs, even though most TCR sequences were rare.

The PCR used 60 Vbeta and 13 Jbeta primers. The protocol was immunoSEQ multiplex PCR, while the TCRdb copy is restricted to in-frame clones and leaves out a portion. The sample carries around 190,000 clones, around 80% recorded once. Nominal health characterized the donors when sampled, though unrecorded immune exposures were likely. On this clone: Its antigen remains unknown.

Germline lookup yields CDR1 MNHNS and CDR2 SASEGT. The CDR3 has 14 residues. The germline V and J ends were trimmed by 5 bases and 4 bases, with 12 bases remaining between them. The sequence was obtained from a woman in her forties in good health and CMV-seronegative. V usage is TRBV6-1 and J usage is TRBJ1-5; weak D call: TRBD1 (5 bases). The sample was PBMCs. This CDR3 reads CASSRDSGNQPQHF. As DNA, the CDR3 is TGTGCCAGCAGTCGAGACAGTGGTAATCAGCCCCAGCATTTT.